This is a list of T cell receptor beta chains from one sample in a study of blood T cell repertoires in COVID-19. The repertoire was sequenced with immunoSEQ multiplex PCR; TCRdb's copy has only in-frame clones and lacks some. There are around 140,000 clones in the sample; about 72% occur only once, and approximately 1.9% lies in the top ten. What was sequenced was peripheral blood. These TCRs come from a woman between 70 and 85 years old with acute or convalescent COVID-19. CDR3s include the opening cysteine and the closing phenylalanine or tryptophan. The order of the fields is D gene, J gene, V gene, clone size, CDR3 DNA, CDR3 protein. The D gene is left open where the match is weak. Clone size is shown for a subset of rows, as once, few, many or a class of expanded clone.

D gene: -
J gene: TRBJ2-1
V gene: TRBV28
clone size: -
CDR3 DNA: TGTGCCAGCAGTTCCCCGTCCTTTCTCTCCTACAATGAGCAGTTCTTC
CDR3 protein: CASSSPSFLSYNEQFF

D gene: -
J gene: TRBJ2-2
V gene: TRBV29-1
clone size: -
CDR3 DNA: TGCAGCGGATTGGCAGGGGTAAACACCGGGGAGCTGTTTTTT
CDR3 protein: CSGLAGVNTGELFF

D gene: -
J gene: TRBJ1-2
V gene: TRBV28
clone size: -
CDR3 DNA: TGTGCCAGCAGTTCGGGGGGTACAGGGAGAAAGGAGTACTACACCTTC
CDR3 protein: CASSSGGTGRKEYYTF

D gene: -
J gene: TRBJ2-7
V gene: TRBV12-3/TRBV12-4
clone size: -
CDR3 DNA: TGTGCCAGCAGCACGGGCCGGGACTACGAGCAGTACTTC
CDR3 protein: CASSTGRDYEQYF

D gene: -
J gene: TRBJ1-2
V gene: TRBV10-3
clone size: -
CDR3 DNA: TGTGCCATCAGCCAACCCGGGGGCTATGGCTACACCTTC
CDR3 protein: CAISQPGGYGYTF

D gene: TRBD1
J gene: TRBJ2-5
V gene: TRBV7-2
clone size: -
CDR3 DNA: TGTGCCAGCAGCCCCGGACAGGGGGGGACCCAGTACTTC
CDR3 protein: CASSPGQGGTQYF

D gene: TRBD2
J gene: TRBJ2-3
V gene: TRBV7-2
clone size: -
CDR3 DNA: TGTGCCAGCAGCTTTCTAGCGGGTACTAGCACAGATACGCAGTATTTT
CDR3 protein: CASSFLAGTSTDTQYF

D gene: -
J gene: TRBJ2-1
V gene: TRBV5-1
clone size: -
CDR3 DNA: TGCGCCAGCACTGCGGGCTCCTACAATGAGCAGTTCTTC
CDR3 protein: CASTAGSYNEQFF

D gene: TRBD1
J gene: TRBJ1-3
V gene: TRBV6-5
clone size: -
CDR3 DNA: TGTGCCAGCATCGGGACAGGGACCTCTGGAAACACCATATATTTT
CDR3 protein: CASIGTGTSGNTIYF

D gene: TRBD2
J gene: TRBJ2-3
V gene: TRBV3-1/TRBV3-2
clone size: -
CDR3 DNA: TGTGCCAGCAGCCACCCAACTAGCGGGAGAAAAGATACGCAGTATTTT
CDR3 protein: CASSHPTSGRKDTQYF

D gene: TRBD1
J gene: TRBJ1-5
V gene: TRBV18
clone size: -
CDR3 DNA: TGTGCCAGCTCAGACAGGGGGCGAGGGCAGCCCCAGCATTTT
CDR3 protein: CASSDRGRGQPQHF

D gene: -
J gene: TRBJ2-5
V gene: TRBV5-1
clone size: -
CDR3 DNA: TGCGCCAGCAGCTTGGTACCCCCGGGACACCGAAGGGAGACCCAGTACTTC
CDR3 protein: CASSLVPPGHRRETQYF

D gene: -
J gene: TRBJ1-6
V gene: TRBV5-6
clone size: few
CDR3 DNA: TGTGCCAGCAGGTCCGGGGAGAATTCACCCCTCCACTTT
CDR3 protein: CASRSGENSPLHF

D gene: -
J gene: TRBJ1-3
V gene: TRBV4-3
clone size: -
CDR3 DNA: TGCGCCAGCAGCCAAGCTTCCCGCGGGGAGTGGCATGGAAACACCATATATTTT
CDR3 protein: CASSQASRGEWHGNTIYF

D gene: TRBD1
J gene: TRBJ1-4
V gene: TRBV7-9
clone size: -
CDR3 DNA: TGTGCCAGCCGACAGGGACCTAATGAAAAACTGTTTTTT
CDR3 protein: CASRQGPNEKLFF

D gene: TRBD2
J gene: TRBJ2-3
V gene: TRBV2
clone size: -
CDR3 DNA: TGTGCCAGTAAGACTAGCGGGGTTCGTAAGGTGGCAGATACGCAGTATTTT
CDR3 protein: CASKTSGVRKVADTQYF

D gene: TRBD2
J gene: TRBJ2-1
V gene: TRBV11-2
clone size: once
CDR3 DNA: TGTGCCAGCAGCTTAGAGGTTAGCGGGACTTACAATGAGCAGTTCTTC
CDR3 protein: CASSLEVSGTYNEQFF

D gene: -
J gene: TRBJ2-3
V gene: TRBV10-3
clone size: -
CDR3 DNA: TGTGCCATCAAGGACACCGTAAACACAGATACGCAGTATTTT
CDR3 protein: CAIKDTVNTDTQYF

D gene: TRBD1
J gene: TRBJ1-2
V gene: TRBV6-5
clone size: -
CDR3 DNA: TGTGCCAGCAGGACCGGGACAGGGTATGGCTACACCTTC
CDR3 protein: CASRTGTGYGYTF

D gene: TRBD2
J gene: TRBJ2-3
V gene: TRBV2
clone size: -
CDR3 DNA: TGTGCCAGCAGTGAGGGAGGGCCAAATACGCAGTATTTT
CDR3 protein: CASSEGGPNTQYF

D gene: -
J gene: TRBJ1-1
V gene: TRBV21-1
clone size: -
CDR3 DNA: TGTGCCAGCAGCAAAGATCGAACAGGGGGCATGGCGACTGAAGCTTTCTTT
CDR3 protein: CASSKDRTGGMATEAFF

D gene: -
J gene: TRBJ1-4
V gene: TRBV12-3/TRBV12-4
clone size: -
CDR3 DNA: TGTGCCAGCAGTTCGACGGGACACTTAAAACTGTTTTTT
CDR3 protein: CASSSTGHLKLFF

D gene: -
J gene: TRBJ2-7
V gene: TRBV4-1
clone size: -
CDR3 DNA: TGCGCCAGCAGCCAAGGGGCAGGGTATGACTACGAGCAGTACTTC
CDR3 protein: CASSQGAGYDYEQYF

D gene: -
J gene: TRBJ1-6
V gene: TRBV11-2
clone size: once
CDR3 DNA: TGTGCCAGCAGCTTCGGTCAGGGTGGCTCACCCCTCCACTTT
CDR3 protein: CASSFGQGGSPLHF

D gene: TRBD2
J gene: TRBJ2-5
V gene: TRBV5-1
clone size: -
CDR3 DNA: TGCGCCAGCAGCATAGCGGGGCAAGAGACCCAGTACTTC
CDR3 protein: CASSIAGQETQYF

D gene: -
J gene: TRBJ1-1
V gene: TRBV28
clone size: -
CDR3 DNA: TGTGCCAGCAGTTTACCCCCGGGCACTGAAGCTTTCTTT
CDR3 protein: CASSLPPGTEAFF

D gene: -
J gene: TRBJ2-5
V gene: TRBV5-1
clone size: few
CDR3 DNA: TGCGCCAGCAGCTTGTCCAATCGGGAGACCCAGTACTTC
CDR3 protein: CASSLSNRETQYF

D gene: -
J gene: TRBJ2-4
V gene: TRBV3-1/TRBV3-2
clone size: few
CDR3 DNA: TGTGCCAGCAGCCCGATGGGCCGAGCCAAAAACATTCAGTACTTC
CDR3 protein: CASSPMGRAKNIQYF

D gene: TRBD1
J gene: TRBJ1-5
V gene: TRBV19
clone size: -
CDR3 DNA: TGTGCCAGTAGTCCCGAGGGACAGGGTAATCAGCCCCAGCATTTT
CDR3 protein: CASSPEGQGNQPQHF

D gene: -
J gene: TRBJ2-4
V gene: TRBV7-2
clone size: -
CDR3 DNA: TGTGCCAGCAGCCCCCAGGGGAGGGAAAACATTCAGTACTTC
CDR3 protein: CASSPQGRENIQYF

D gene: TRBD2
J gene: TRBJ2-1
V gene: TRBV2
clone size: -
CDR3 DNA: TGTGCCAGCCAGACTAGCGTTAAATCCTACAATGAGCAGTTCTTC
CDR3 protein: CASQTSVKSYNEQFF

D gene: TRBD1
J gene: TRBJ2-7
V gene: TRBV11-2
clone size: -
CDR3 DNA: TGTGCCAGCAACCGAGGGCCGGGACAGGGCCCCTACGAGCAGTACTTC
CDR3 protein: CASNRGPGQGPYEQYF

D gene: -
J gene: TRBJ2-1
V gene: TRBV29-1
clone size: -
CDR3 DNA: TGCAGCGTTGGGAGGGGACTCTCCTACAATGAGCAGTTCTTC
CDR3 protein: CSVGRGLSYNEQFF

D gene: -
J gene: TRBJ2-7
V gene: TRBV6-5
clone size: -
CDR3 DNA: TGTGCCAGCAGTTACTCAGGGAAAGGGGACGAGCAGTACTTC
CDR3 protein: CASSYSGKGDEQYF

D gene: TRBD1
J gene: TRBJ1-4
V gene: TRBV7-9
clone size: -
CDR3 DNA: TGTGCCAGCAGTCAAATGGGACAGTTTAATGAAAAACTGTTTTTT
CDR3 protein: CASSQMGQFNEKLFF

D gene: TRBD1
J gene: TRBJ1-1
V gene: TRBV6-5
clone size: few
CDR3 DNA: TGTGCCAGCAGGGGACAGGGGTGGACTGAAGCTTTCTTT
CDR3 protein: CASRGQGWTEAFF

D gene: -
J gene: TRBJ1-4
V gene: TRBV7-9
clone size: -
CDR3 DNA: TGTGCCAGCAGCTTAGGAGTCGCAACTAATGAAAAACTGTTTTTT
CDR3 protein: CASSLGVATNEKLFF

D gene: TRBD1
J gene: TRBJ1-6
V gene: TRBV6-5
clone size: -
CDR3 DNA: TGTGCCAGCAGCCGGTCGGGACAGTATAATTCACCCCTCCACTTT
CDR3 protein: CASSRSGQYNSPLHF

D gene: TRBD1
J gene: TRBJ2-7
V gene: TRBV10-3
clone size: -
CDR3 DNA: TGTGCCATCAGTAGGGGCCAGGGGGACGAGCAGTACTTC
CDR3 protein: CAISRGQGDEQYF

D gene: -
J gene: TRBJ2-1
V gene: TRBV10-3
clone size: -
CDR3 DNA: TGTGCCATCAGTGAGGCCCTCTACCCCCCGTTCTTC
CDR3 protein: CAISEALYPPFF

D gene: TRBD1
J gene: TRBJ1-4
V gene: TRBV5-1
clone size: many
CDR3 DNA: TGCGCCAGCAGCTTAGGGGGCGAAGCTAATGAAAAACTGTTTTTT
CDR3 protein: CASSLGGEANEKLFF

D gene: -
J gene: TRBJ2-7
V gene: TRBV25-1
clone size: -
CDR3 DNA: TGTGCCAGCAGTGAACGGGACAACTCCTACGAGCAGTACTTC
CDR3 protein: CASSERDNSYEQYF

D gene: -
J gene: TRBJ1-2
V gene: TRBV28
clone size: few
CDR3 DNA: TGTGCCACCAGACGTCAGACTTATGGCTACACCTTC
CDR3 protein: CATRRQTYGYTF

D gene: -
J gene: TRBJ2-3
V gene: TRBV3-1/TRBV3-2
clone size: few
CDR3 DNA: TGTGCCAGCAGCCAAGCAGTCGAGCGGACGCAGTATTTT
CDR3 protein: CASSQAVERTQYF

D gene: -
J gene: TRBJ2-1
V gene: TRBV19
clone size: once
CDR3 DNA: TGTGCCAGTAGTCACGACTCCAACCTAGGTGAGCAGTTCTTC
CDR3 protein: CASSHDSNLGEQFF

D gene: -
J gene: TRBJ2-2
V gene: TRBV12-5
clone size: -
CDR3 DNA: TGTGCTAGTGGTTTGGCCGCGTCGCAGGGCCTGAACACCGGGGAGCTGTTTTTT
CDR3 protein: CASGLAASQGLNTGELFF

D gene: TRBD1
J gene: TRBJ2-3
V gene: TRBV6-5
clone size: -
CDR3 DNA: TGTGCCAGCAGTTACGAAGGGGGCGCAGATACGCAGTATTTT
CDR3 protein: CASSYEGGADTQYF

D gene: TRBD2
J gene: TRBJ2-2
V gene: TRBV2
clone size: -
CDR3 DNA: TGTGCCAGTAGCGGGGGGAACACCGGGGAGCTGTTTTTT
CDR3 protein: CASSGGNTGELFF

D gene: -
J gene: TRBJ2-4
V gene: TRBV4-2
clone size: -
CDR3 DNA: TGTGCCAGCAGCCAAGAACCCCTCGTCATCGCCGGCAAAAACATTCAGTACTTC
CDR3 protein: CASSQEPLVIAGKNIQYF

D gene: TRBD1
J gene: TRBJ1-1
V gene: TRBV7-2
clone size: once
CDR3 DNA: TGTGCCAGCAGCTTACTTTCCATACGACCACAGGGGGGCGCTGAAGCTTTCTTT
CDR3 protein: CASSLLSIRPQGGAEAFF

D gene: TRBD1
J gene: TRBJ2-2
V gene: TRBV9
clone size: -
CDR3 DNA: TGTGCCAGCAGCGTCACCGGGACAGTTCACACCGGGGAGCTGTTTTTT
CDR3 protein: CASSVTGTVHTGELFF

D gene: -
J gene: TRBJ2-3
V gene: TRBV7-9
clone size: -
CDR3 DNA: TGTGCCAGCAGCCCCCGGGGGTTCACAGATACGCAGTATTTT
CDR3 protein: CASSPRGFTDTQYF

D gene: -
J gene: TRBJ2-7
V gene: TRBV27
clone size: -
CDR3 DNA: TGTGCCAGCAGCCGAGGGACACGGCCCCACGAGCAGTACTTC
CDR3 protein: CASSRGTRPHEQYF

D gene: TRBD2
J gene: TRBJ2-1
V gene: TRBV11-2
clone size: -
CDR3 DNA: TGTGCCAGCAGCTCCTATGTGGGGGGGGATGAGCAGTTCTTC
CDR3 protein: CASSSYVGGDEQFF

D gene: TRBD2
J gene: TRBJ2-7
V gene: TRBV28
clone size: -
CDR3 DNA: TGTGCCAGCACCGGGACTAGCGGGAGTAGTTTACAGGACGAGCAGTACTTC
CDR3 protein: CASTGTSGSSLQDEQYF

D gene: -
J gene: TRBJ1-5
V gene: TRBV6-5
clone size: few
CDR3 DNA: TGTGCCAGCAGGTGGGCCAACAATCAGCCCCAGCATTTT
CDR3 protein: CASRWANNQPQHF

D gene: -
J gene: TRBJ1-3
V gene: TRBV6-6
clone size: once
CDR3 DNA: TGTGCCAGCAGTCCCGACAGGAGCTCTGGAAACACCATATATTTT
CDR3 protein: CASSPDRSSGNTIYF

D gene: -
J gene: TRBJ1-5
V gene: TRBV6-6
clone size: -
CDR3 DNA: TGTGCCAGCAGTTACTCCCAGGGTTATCAGCCCCAGCATTTT
CDR3 protein: CASSYSQGYQPQHF

D gene: TRBD1
J gene: TRBJ2-2
V gene: TRBV27
clone size: -
CDR3 DNA: TGTGCCAGCAGTTTATTCGGACAGGGGATCTCCGGGGCCGGGGAGCTGTTTTTT
CDR3 protein: CASSLFGQGISGAGELFF